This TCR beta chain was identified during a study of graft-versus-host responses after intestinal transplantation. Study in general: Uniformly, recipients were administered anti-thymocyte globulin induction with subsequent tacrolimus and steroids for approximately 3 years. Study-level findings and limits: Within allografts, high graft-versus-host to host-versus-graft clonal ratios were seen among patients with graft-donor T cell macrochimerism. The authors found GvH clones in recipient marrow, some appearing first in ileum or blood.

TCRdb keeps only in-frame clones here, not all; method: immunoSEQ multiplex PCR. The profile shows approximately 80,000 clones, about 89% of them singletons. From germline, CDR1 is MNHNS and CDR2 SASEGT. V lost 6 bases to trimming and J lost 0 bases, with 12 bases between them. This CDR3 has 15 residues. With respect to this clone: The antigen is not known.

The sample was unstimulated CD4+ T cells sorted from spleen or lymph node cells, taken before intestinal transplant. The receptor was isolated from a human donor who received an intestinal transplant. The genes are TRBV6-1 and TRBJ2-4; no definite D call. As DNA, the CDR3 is TGTGCCAGCAGAAACCTGGCCCGAGCCAAAAACATTCAGTACTTC. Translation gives CASRNLARAKNIQYF.